This T cell receptor beta chain was identified in a study of T cell changes during pregnancy in multiple sclerosis. Data came from immunoSEQ multiplex PCR; TCRdb stores just in-frame clones and leaves some out. Among about 50,000 clones listed, roughly 93% were seen once. The germline CDR1 and CDR2 sequences are SGHVS and FQNEAQ. CDR3 length: 16 amino acids. The V gene end was trimmed by 5 bases and the J gene end by 2 bases; junction bases not matched to a gene: 6. This TCR was recovered from a female donor with multiple sclerosis, enrolled in a pregnancy study. This sample comprised CD8+ T cells from peripheral blood mononuclear cells, obtained in the first trimester of pregnancy. The chain has TRBV7-8 and TRBJ1-2, with 12 bases identical to TRBD1. In DNA, the CDR3 is TGTGCCAGCAGCCCCGGGACAGGGGGCTGGAACTATGGCTACACCTTC. Translation: CASSPGTGGWNYGYTF.